This T cell receptor beta chain was profiled in a study of blood T cells in healthy people across ages. Regarding the study as a whole: Strong correlation linked observed beta diversity and percent naive T cells.

CDR1 is SGHRS and CDR2 is YFSETQ in the germline V gene. The V and J ends lost 3 bases and 1 base, in that order; junction bases with no gene match: 6. The CDR3 loop spans 15 amino acids. This clonotype occurred once. Its matching antigen is unknown. Primers used in a second PCR of about 6 to 12 cycles were a sample-barcoded 5' primer and a J-beta primer mix. Template switching added a 12-random-nucleotide identifier to every cDNA molecule. In TCRdb, the 5' RACE reads were re-called with MiXCR into one record per CDR3 protein. The table shows over a million distinct CDR3 sequences, with roughly 60% occurring only once.

The receptor comes from a young man in good health. The rearrangement uses TRBV5-1 and TRBJ1-2, with TRBD1 matching over 7 bases. Sequencing input: blood. The CDR3 DNA is TGCGCCAGCAGCTATACGACAGGGCTTAACTATGGCTACACCTTC. Translation: CASSYTTGLNYGYTF. Based on the CDR3 plus reference TRBV5-1 and TRBJ1-2, the full variable domain is KAGVTQTPRYLIKTRGQQVTLSCSPISGHRSVSWYQQTPGQGLQFLFEYFSETQRNKGNFPGRFSGRQFSNSRSEMNVSTLELGDSALYLCASSYTTGLNYGYTFGSGTRLTVV.